Given below is one T cell receptor beta chain in context. Per the authors' pipeline: For nucleated cells, counts were estimated from reference gene primer amplification. Method: immunoSEQ multiplex PCR; TCRdb's copy keeps in-frame clones and lacks some. D and trimming come from the DNA, and the V and J calls and clone size come from that table. Counted here are about 130,000 clones, roughly 71% occurring once; the ten biggest clones make up roughly a fifth. The entry originates in a study of blood T cell repertoires in COVID-19. On the study more broadly: Some COVID-19 samples were acute and others convalescent; all came from the United States, Italy and Spain. The analysed material was cDNA or gDNA that came from T cells, B-cell-depleted T cells, or PBMCs.

The germline V and J ends were trimmed by 5 bases and 1 base, with 13 bases remaining between them. From germline, CDR1 is MNHEY and CDR2 SVGEGT. This CDR3 region has 15 residues. This clonotype was sampled from a man older than 75 with acute or convalescent COVID-19. The chain links TRBV6-2 or TRBV6-3 to TRBJ2-3, with D possibly TRBD2 on 6 matching bases. Sequencing used peripheral blood. This CDR3 reads CASSITGTRTDTQYF. The CDR3 nucleotides are TGTGCCAGCAGTATTACCGGGACTCGCACAGATACGCAGTATTTT.